This is a list of T cell receptor beta chains from one sample in a study of blood T cell repertoires in COVID-19. Repertoires were generated with immunoSEQ multiplex PCR, while TCRdb's copy carries only in-frame clones and drops some. This table holds some 320,000 clones, around 85% found once. The source material was PBMCs or T cells enriched from blood (not recorded which). All receptors come from a woman in her 30s who had been exposed to COVID-19. Both conserved end residues are part of each CDR3. The D gene is left open where the match is weak. Clone size, where shown, is once, few, many, or a class for clones that have expanded.

CDR3aa: CASSLPWTSSYEQYF
CDR3nt: TGTGCCAGCAGTTTACCATGGACTAGCTCCTACGAGCAGTACTTC
d_gene: TRBD2
abundance: .
v_gene: TRBV28
j_gene: TRBJ2-7

CDR3aa: CATKTSGDYNEQFF
CDR3nt: TGTGCCACCAAGACTAGCGGGGACTACAATGAGCAGTTCTTC
d_gene: TRBD2
abundance: .
v_gene: TRBV10-3
j_gene: TRBJ2-1

CDR3aa: CASSQETSGGEQFF
CDR3nt: TGTGCCAGCAGCCAAGAGACTAGCGGGGGGGAGCAGTTCTTC
d_gene: TRBD2
abundance: .
v_gene: TRBV3-1/TRBV3-2
j_gene: TRBJ2-1

CDR3aa: CASSSGLGPISYEQYF
CDR3nt: TGCGCCAGCAGCTCGGGACTAGGACCCATCTCCTACGAGCAGTACTTC
d_gene: TRBD2
abundance: once
v_gene: TRBV5-1
j_gene: TRBJ2-7

CDR3aa: CASSLGGINEKLFF
CDR3nt: TGTGCCAGCAGCTTGGGGGGTATTAATGAAAAACTGTTTTTT
d_gene: .
abundance: .
v_gene: TRBV28
j_gene: TRBJ1-4

CDR3aa: CASSLILGTSGRNEQFF
CDR3nt: TGTGCCAGCAGTTTAATACTTGGGACTAGCGGGAGGAATGAGCAGTTCTTC
d_gene: TRBD2
abundance: once
v_gene: TRBV27
j_gene: TRBJ2-1

CDR3aa: CASSVGARTDTQYF
CDR3nt: TGTGCCAGCAGCGTAGGGGCCCGAACAGATACGCAGTATTTT
d_gene: .
abundance: .
v_gene: TRBV9
j_gene: TRBJ2-3

CDR3aa: CASRWTGSGTEAFF
CDR3nt: TGTGCCAGCCGCTGGACAGGGAGTGGCACTGAAGCTTTCTTT
d_gene: TRBD1
abundance: .
v_gene: TRBV2
j_gene: TRBJ1-1

CDR3aa: CASSQAGNVGAFF
CDR3nt: TGTGCCAGCAGCCAAGCAGGTAACGTTGGAGCTTTCTTT
d_gene: .
abundance: .
v_gene: TRBV14
j_gene: TRBJ1-1

CDR3aa: CASSPLQGDSQPQHF
CDR3nt: TGTGCCAGCAGCCCCTTACAGGGAGACAGCCAGCCCCAGCATTTT
d_gene: .
abundance: .
v_gene: TRBV3-1/TRBV3-2
j_gene: TRBJ1-5

CDR3aa: CASSFDSGSYEQYF
CDR3nt: TGTGCCAGCAGTTTTGACAGTGGCTCCTACGAGCAGTACTTC
d_gene: .
abundance: .
v_gene: TRBV28
j_gene: TRBJ2-7

CDR3aa: CASNTGTGGNQPQHF
CDR3nt: TGTGCCAGTAATACCGGGACAGGGGGAAATCAGCCCCAGCATTTT
d_gene: TRBD1
abundance: .
v_gene: TRBV19
j_gene: TRBJ1-5

CDR3aa: CASTRRYNSPLHF
CDR3nt: TGCGCCAGCACGAGAAGATATAATTCACCCCTCCACTTT
d_gene: .
abundance: .
v_gene: TRBV23-1
j_gene: TRBJ1-6

CDR3aa: CASSYSGGDGYTF
CDR3nt: TGTGCCAGCAGTTACAGCGGAGGGGATGGCTACACCTTC
d_gene: .
abundance: .
v_gene: TRBV6-5
j_gene: TRBJ1-2

CDR3aa: CASGPSGTSGLYGYTF
CDR3nt: TGTGCTAGTGGCCCGAGCGGGACTTCAGGCCTCTATGGCTACACCTTC
d_gene: .
abundance: few
v_gene: TRBV12-5
j_gene: TRBJ1-2

CDR3aa: CASSERGVSYEQYF
CDR3nt: TGTGCCAGCAGTGAACGGGGGGTCTCCTACGAGCAGTACTTC
d_gene: TRBD2
abundance: .
v_gene: TRBV6-1
j_gene: TRBJ2-7

CDR3aa: CASSPRGQGGSNEKLFF
CDR3nt: TGTGCCAGCTCACCACGGGGACAGGGAGGATCTAATGAAAAACTGTTTTTT
d_gene: TRBD1
abundance: few
v_gene: TRBV18
j_gene: TRBJ1-4

CDR3aa: CAWSVSGINEKLFF
CDR3nt: TGTGCCTGGAGTGTATCCGGGATTAATGAAAAACTGTTTTTT
d_gene: .
abundance: .
v_gene: TRBV30
j_gene: TRBJ1-4

CDR3aa: CASSKGGQGLGNQPQHF
CDR3nt: TGTGCCAGCAGTAAGGGGGGACAGGGCTTGGGCAATCAGCCCCAGCATTTT
d_gene: TRBD1
abundance: .
v_gene: TRBV2
j_gene: TRBJ1-5

CDR3aa: CASSIVAGGSYNEQFF
CDR3nt: TGTGCCAGTAGTATAGTAGCGGGAGGATCCTACAATGAGCAGTTCTTC
d_gene: TRBD2
abundance: .
v_gene: TRBV19
j_gene: TRBJ2-1

CDR3aa: CASSRGTGNEKLFF
CDR3nt: TGTGCCAGCAGCCGCGGGACAGGGAATGAAAAACTGTTTTTT
d_gene: TRBD1
abundance: .
v_gene: TRBV6-2/TRBV6-3
j_gene: TRBJ1-4

CDR3aa: CASSQEGPHSYSGNTIYF
CDR3nt: TGTGCCAGCAGCCAAGAGGGGCCCCACAGCTACTCTGGAAACACCATATATTTT
d_gene: .
abundance: .
v_gene: TRBV4-2
j_gene: TRBJ1-3

CDR3aa: CASSVGGVSDQPQHF
CDR3nt: TGTGCCAGCAGCGTAGGGGGAGTGAGCGATCAGCCCCAGCATTTT
d_gene: .
abundance: .
v_gene: TRBV9
j_gene: TRBJ1-5

CDR3aa: CASSLRGPQYEQYF
CDR3nt: TGTGCCAGCAGTTTAAGGGGCCCCCAATACGAGCAGTACTTC
d_gene: .
abundance: .
v_gene: TRBV27
j_gene: TRBJ2-7

CDR3aa: CASSIDSQGASYNEQFF
CDR3nt: TGCGCCAGCAGCATAGACTCACAGGGGGCGTCCTACAATGAGCAGTTCTTC
d_gene: TRBD1
abundance: .
v_gene: TRBV5-1
j_gene: TRBJ2-1

CDR3aa: CASSVGDSSNQPQHF
CDR3nt: TGTGCCAGCAGCGTAGGCGACAGTAGCAATCAGCCCCAGCATTTT
d_gene: .
abundance: .
v_gene: TRBV9
j_gene: TRBJ1-5

CDR3aa: CASSHGTGGNSPLHF
CDR3nt: TGCGCCAGCAGCCACGGGACAGGGGGTAATTCACCCCTCCACTTT
d_gene: TRBD1
abundance: .
v_gene: TRBV4-3
j_gene: TRBJ1-6

CDR3aa: CASSLRLTTDTQYF
CDR3nt: TGTGCCAGCAGCTTAAGACTAACCACAGATACGCAGTATTTT
d_gene: .
abundance: .
v_gene: TRBV5-7
j_gene: TRBJ2-3

CDR3aa: CASSSRGQGVESFF
CDR3nt: TGTGCCAGCAGTTCACGGGGACAGGGGGTTGAATCGTTCTTC
d_gene: TRBD1
abundance: .
v_gene: TRBV28
j_gene: TRBJ2-1

CDR3aa: CASSLLAGGLSGELFF
CDR3nt: TGTGCCAGCAGCTTACTAGCGGGGGGGCTTTCCGGGGAGCTGTTTTTT
d_gene: TRBD2
abundance: .
v_gene: TRBV7-6
j_gene: TRBJ2-2

CDR3aa: CASSAGGYNEQFF
CDR3nt: TGTGCCAGCAGTGCTGGCGGGTACAATGAGCAGTTCTTC
d_gene: .
abundance: .
v_gene: TRBV25-1
j_gene: TRBJ2-1